The 9 T cell receptor beta chains presented below share a single source sample, sequenced in a study of T cell repertoires in cytomegalovirus infection. TCRdb recomputed calls from the reads with MiXCR, one row per CDR3 protein. The profile shows 640,000 or so distinct CDR3 sequences, approximately 33% of them singletons. These receptors lack a known antigen. Here the sequenced sample was cultured PBMCs, taken from culture after CMV antigen stimulation. These receptors all stem from a human donor in good health (CMV status not recorded). Some clones in this sample may be carry-over from other donors' samples.

Many counts were recorded for this clonotype. The V gene is TRBV7-2, the J gene TRBJ2-3, with D possibly TRBD2 on 6 matching bases. Germline lookup yields CDR1 SGHTA and CDR2 FQGNSA. This CDR3 contains 16 residues. Trimming cost V 5 bases and J 1 base, with 16 bases left between them. Here the CDR3 reads CASSQVGGPGTDTQYF. CDR3 coding DNA: TGTGCCAGCAGCCAAGTGGGGGGACCGGGCACAGATACGCAGTATTTT. Full variable domain (remainder filled in from reference TRBV7-2 and TRBJ2-3): GAGVSQSPSNKVTEKGKDVELRCDPISGHTALYWYRQSLGQGLEFLIYFQGNSAPDKSGLPSDRFSAERTGGSVSTLTIQRTQQEDSAVYLCASSQVGGPGTDTQYFGPGTRLTVL.

The chain combines TRBV10-3 with TRBJ1-2; 7 bases are a match to TRBD1. V lost 2 bases, J lost 4 bases, and 1 base stayed unmatched. Germline CDR1 reads ENHRY; CDR2 reads SYGVKD. The CDR3 runs to 13 residues. The CDR3, as DNA: TGTGCCATCAGTGAGGGGACAGTCTATGGCTACACCTTC. Encoded protein: CAISEGTVYGYTF.

This chain links TRBV7-6 with TRBJ2-1, with D possibly TRBD2 on 7 matching bases. CDR1 and CDR2 (germline): SGHVS, FNYEAQ. Trimming pared 5 bases from V and 8 bases from J, leaving 16 bases between. This CDR3 has 14 amino acids. CDR3 sequence reads: CASSPVGAGDEQFF. The CDR3 nucleotides are TGTGCCAGCAGCCCTGTGGGGGCGGGGGATGAGCAGTTCTTC.

The chain couples TRBV6-5 to TRBJ2-5; possible D gene TRBD1, 7 bases. The CDR3 is made up of 14 amino acids. Trimming shortened V by 5 bases and J by 2 bases, and 12 bases separated the two germline ends. Germline lookup yields CDR1 MNHEY and CDR2 SVGAGI. DNA of the CDR3: TGTGCCAGCAGTGGAGGGACAGTTCAAGAGACCCAGTACTTC. This encodes CASSGGTVQETQYF.

This rearrangement joins TRBV29-1 to TRBJ2-7, with TRBD2 identical over 7 bases. The CDR3 has 14 amino acids. CDR1 SQVTM and CDR2 ANQGSEA come from the germline V gene. The V and J ends lost 2 bases and 2 bases, in that order; junction bases with no gene match: 6. CDR3 sequence reads: CSVEITSEAYEQYF. The CDR3 region has the DNA TGCAGCGTTGAAATAACTAGCGAAGCCTACGAGCAGTACTTC.

The sample holds many counts of this clonotype. The chain carries TRBV7-8 and TRBJ2-5, with D unresolved. The CDR3 is 12 residues long. The ends were cut back, 3 bases at V and 5 bases at J, with 7 bases in the middle. The V gene's germline CDR1 is SGHVS and CDR2 FQNEAQ. The CDR3 bases are TGTGCCAGCAGCTTTTCCACGGAGACCCAGTACTTC. Protein: CASSFSTETQYF.

The J gene is TRBJ1-4, the V gene TRBV6-6; D gene ambiguous. Germline lookup yields CDR1 MNHNY and CDR2 SVGAGI (reference sequence). Trimming removed 2 bases at V and 6 bases at J, with 10 bases between. There are 14 residues in the CDR3. CDR3 amino acids: CASSYADGHEKLFF. The CDR3 bases are TGTGCCAGCAGTTACGCGGACGGCCATGAAAAACTGTTTTTT.

The chain is built from TRBV4-1 and TRBJ2-4; no reliable D call. Deletions cut 0 bases from V and 0 bases from J, with 18 bases between. Germline V gene sequence: CDR1 MGHRA, CDR2 YSYEKL. This CDR3 has 19 residues. In DNA, the CDR3 is TGCGCCAGCAGCCAAGATCTTGGGCCAGGCTTGAAAGCCAAAAACATTCAGTACTTC. Residues: CASSQDLGPGLKAKNIQYF.

V usage is TRBV7-2 and J usage is TRBJ2-3; 8 positions agree with TRBD2. Germline V CDR1 and CDR2: SGHTA, FQGNSA. The J segment lost 5 bases and the V segment lost 5 bases, leaving 6 bases of the junction unmatched. The CDR3 loop spans 14 amino acids. This chain's CDR3 is CASSPNLAGDTQYF. The CDR3 DNA is TGTGCCAGCAGCCCCAACCTAGCGGGAGATACGCAGTATTTT.